The TCR beta chain under discussion was sequenced for a study of cytomegalovirus exposure and HLA in healthy donors. Study-level points and caveats: The dataset shows that most TCR sequences were rare, while some public TCRs occurred in many donors. Cytomegalovirus association was assigned to about 150 TCR beta chains.

Here immunoSEQ multiplex PCR was the method, and the copy in TCRdb shows in-frame clones only, minus some. The sample has approximately 160,000 clones, about 90% seen once. V lost 5 bases and J 1 base, leaving 9 bases between the germline ends. The CDR3 extends over 14 amino acids. Germline loops: CDR1 SGHTA, CDR2 FQGTGA. With regard to this clone: Its antigen is unidentified.

The chain joins TRBV7-3 to TRBJ2-1; D perhaps matches TRBD1 (6 bases). This clonotype was sampled from a woman in her late teens or twenties in good health and CMV-seropositive. The source material was PBMCs. This chain's CDR3 is CASSPDRSYNEQFF. CDR3 nucleotides: TGTGCCAGCAGCCCGGACAGATCCTACAATGAGCAGTTCTTC.